Below are 5 T cell receptor beta chains sequenced from a single sample in a study of blood T cell repertoires in COVID-19. Assay: immunoSEQ multiplex PCR; the TCRdb copy retains only in-frame clones and omits some. The sample has over 300,000 clones, approximately 84% seen once. Material: PBMCs or T cells enriched from blood (not recorded which). Receptors were obtained from a woman aged 18-29 years who had recovered from COVID-19.

The chain combines TRBV3-1 (or the pseudogene TRBV3-2) with TRBJ1-2, with D uncertain. V lost 1 base and J 1 base, leaving 16 bases between the germline ends. The germline gives CDR1 LGHDT, CDR2 YNNKEL (reference sequence). The length of the CDR3 is 17 residues. This CDR3 is CASSQGGPLVGNYGYTF. CDR3 coding DNA: TGTGCCAGCAGCCAAGGTGGGCCCCTTGTCGGTAACTATGGCTACACCTTC.

The CDR3 DNA reads as TGTGCCAGCAGCATGATAGCGGAAAGCTCCTACAATGAGCAGTTCTTC. Protein product: CASSMIAESSYNEQFF. This chain uses TRBV9 with TRBJ2-1, with D maybe TRBD2 (6 bases). The CDR3 has 16 amino acids. Trimming pared 4 bases from V and 0 bases from J, leaving 14 bases between. Germline CDR1 is SGDLS and CDR2 is YYNGEE.

This sequence joins TRBV3-1 (or the pseudogene TRBV3-2) and TRBJ2-1, with D possibly being TRBD2 (6 bases). Germline V gives CDR1 LGHDT, CDR2 YNNKEL (reference sequence). Trimming stripped 3 bases from V and 7 bases from J, with 13 bases between. The CDR3 totals 14 residues. As DNA, the CDR3 is TGTGCCAGCAGCCACGGGGGAGCCGGGAATGAGCAGTTCTTC. Translating it yields CASSHGGAGNEQFF.

This clone was seen a single time. The V gene is TRBV6-5, the J gene TRBJ1-1, with D possibly being TRBD1 (6 bases). Germline V gene lookup returns CDR1 MNHEY and CDR2 SVGAGI. Trimming took off 5 bases at V and 0 bases at J, with 13 bases between the two ends. The CDR3 sequence is 15 residues long. The CDR3 spells CASSTLQGMNTEAFF. CDR3 in DNA: TGTGCCAGCAGTACCTTACAGGGTATGAACACTGAAGCTTTCTTT.

This clone was observed a handful of times. V usage is TRBV2 and J usage is TRBJ1-5; weak D call: TRBD1 (6 bases). Trimming left V 4 bases short and J 5 bases short, with 12 bases between. The CDR3 sequence is 14 residues long. CDR1 is SNHLY and CDR2 is FYNNEI in the germline V gene. CDR3 nucleotides: TGTGCCAGCAGTGGTGACAGGTGGTATCAGCCCCAGCATTTT. It is translated as CASSGDRWYQPQHF.